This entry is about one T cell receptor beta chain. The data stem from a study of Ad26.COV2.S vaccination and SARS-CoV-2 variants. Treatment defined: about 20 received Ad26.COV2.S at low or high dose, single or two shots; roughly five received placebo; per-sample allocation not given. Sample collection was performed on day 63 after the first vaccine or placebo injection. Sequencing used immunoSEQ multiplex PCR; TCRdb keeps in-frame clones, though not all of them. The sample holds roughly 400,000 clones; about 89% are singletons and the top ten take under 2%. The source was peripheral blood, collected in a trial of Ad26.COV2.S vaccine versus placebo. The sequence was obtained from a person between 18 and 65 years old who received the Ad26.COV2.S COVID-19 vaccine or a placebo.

CDR3 amino acids: CASSLTGTGGSGANVLTF. CDR3 coding DNA: TGCGCCAGCAGCTTAACCGGGACAGGGGGCTCTGGGGCCAACGTCCTGACTTTC. The V call is TRBV5-1, the J call TRBJ2-6; 11 nucleotides align to TRBD1. The CDR3 consists of 18 residues. Germline V gene data show CDR1 as SGHRS and CDR2 as YFSETQ. The V and J ends lost 2 bases and 0 bases, in that order; junction bases with no gene match: 4.